A selection of T cell receptor beta chains follows, all from one sample in a study of blood T cell repertoires in COVID-19. Here immunoSEQ multiplex PCR was the method, and the copy in TCRdb shows in-frame clones only, minus some. Counted here are over 200,000 clones, about 85% occurring once; the ten biggest clones make up around 0.72%. Sequencing was performed on peripheral blood. These receptors were taken from a man between 40 and 49 years old with acute or convalescent COVID-19. CDR3s include the opening cysteine and the closing phenylalanine or tryptophan. D genes are given only for firm matches. Not every row has a clone size; where given, it reads once, few, many or a size class.

CASSLQASAGPSGIYEQYF	TGTGCCAGCAGCTTACAGGCCAGCGCGGGACCCTCTGGGATTTACGAGCAGTACTTC	TRBJ2-7	NA	once	TRBV7-8
CASSPPPMTGLRTEAFF	TGTGCCAGCTCACCACCCCCTATGACAGGCCTGCGCACTGAAGCTTTCTTT	TRBJ1-1	NA	NA	TRBV18
CASTAVSSYNSPLHF	TGTGCCAGCACTGCGGTCAGCTCCTATAATTCACCCCTCCACTTT	TRBJ1-6	NA	NA	TRBV6-5
CASSPTGGNQPQHF	TGCGCCAGCAGCCCCACGGGAGGCAATCAGCCCCAGCATTTT	TRBJ1-5	NA	NA	TRBV4-1
CASRSGTSGRAIRETQYF	TGTGCCAGCAGGTCCGGGACTAGCGGGAGGGCCATAAGGGAGACCCAGTACTTC	TRBJ2-5	TRBD2	NA	TRBV5-4
CASSLAGTGGFNQPQHF	TGTGCCAGCAGCTTGGCAGGGACAGGGGGCTTCAATCAGCCCCAGCATTTT	TRBJ1-5	TRBD1	few	TRBV5-5
CASSVPRGHDTGELFF	TGTGCCAGCAGCGTGCCCAGGGGGCACGACACCGGGGAGCTGTTTTTT	TRBJ2-2	TRBD1	NA	TRBV7-9
CASKSGANVLTF	TGTGCCAGCAAGAGTGGGGCCAACGTCCTGACTTTC	TRBJ2-6	NA	NA	TRBV28
CTSSQTSGYGYTF	TGCACCAGCAGCCAAACCTCAGGCTATGGCTACACCTTC	TRBJ1-2	NA	NA	TRBV1
CASSAGTGSITETQYF	TGTGCCAGCAGTGCCGGGACAGGGAGTATAACGGAGACCCAGTACTTC	TRBJ2-5	TRBD1	NA	TRBV6-1
CASSQEWLAESSYEQYF	TGCGCCAGCAGCCAAGAATGGCTAGCGGAGAGCTCCTACGAGCAGTACTTC	TRBJ2-7	TRBD2	NA	TRBV4-1
CASSYSRNGGTDTQYF	TGTGCCAGCAGTTACTCTAGGAACGGGGGGACAGATACGCAGTATTTT	TRBJ2-3	TRBD2	once	TRBV6-5
CASSFRDRSSSYNSPLHF	TGTGCCAGCAGTTTTCGGGACAGAAGTAGCTCCTATAATTCACCCCTCCACTTT	TRBJ1-6	TRBD1	NA	TRBV27
CASSSPPGLGFPFF	TGCGCCAGCAGCTCCCCGCCGGGACTGGGGTTCCCGTTCTTC	TRBJ2-1	NA	NA	TRBV5-1
CATSDSGTQYF	TGTGCCACCAGTGATAGCGGGACCCAGTACTTC	TRBJ2-5	NA	NA	TRBV24-1
CASSFAQDTYYEQYF	TGTGCCAGCAGCTTCGCACAGGACACCTACTACGAGCAGTACTTC	TRBJ2-7	NA	NA	TRBV11-3
CASSAGGGSPAYEQYF	TGTGCCAGTAGCGCGGGGGGGGGCAGCCCCGCCTACGAGCAGTACTTC	TRBJ2-7	TRBD2	NA	TRBV19
CAWRKGYGRARADTQYF	TGTGCCTGGAGAAAAGGGTACGGGAGGGCCAGGGCAGATACGCAGTATTTT	TRBJ2-3	TRBD2	NA	TRBV30
CSVTPGTSIGNEQFF	TGCAGCGTGACCCCCGGGACTAGCATCGGCAATGAGCAGTTCTTC	TRBJ2-1	TRBD2	NA	TRBV29-1
CATMTGLAGTYEQYF	TGTGCCACCATGACGGGACTAGCGGGGACCTACGAGCAGTACTTC	TRBJ2-7	TRBD2	NA	TRBV10-3
CHVPRDSYNEQFF	TGTCACGTGCCGCGGGACTCCTACAATGAGCAGTTCTTC	TRBJ2-1	NA	NA	TRBV7-3
CASSLTGGIQYF	TGTGCCAGCAGCTTAACAGGGGGCATTCAGTACTTC	TRBJ2-4	NA	NA	TRBV7-3
CASSLNPLTGAFF	TGTGCCAGTAGTCTTAATCCCCTGACTGGAGCTTTCTTT	TRBJ1-1	NA	NA	TRBV19
CSVGQGVNTEAFF	TGCAGCGTTGGACAGGGAGTGAACACTGAAGCTTTCTTT	TRBJ1-1	TRBD1	NA	TRBV29-1
CASSINFSGAAERDQPQHF	TGTGCCAGTAGTATTAATTTCTCAGGGGCGGCGGAGAGGGATCAGCCCCAGCATTTT	TRBJ1-5	NA	few	TRBV19
CASSFSGGLSYEQYF	TGTGCCAGCAGCTTCTCCGGTGGGCTCTCCTACGAGCAGTACTTC	TRBJ2-7	NA	NA	TRBV5-4
CAWSLTGTEAFF	TGTGCCTGGAGTCTAACAGGGACTGAAGCTTTCTTT	TRBJ1-1	NA	NA	TRBV30
CASSSGLAGVFSYEQYF	TGTGCCAGCAGCTCGGGACTAGCGGGAGTCTTCTCCTACGAGCAGTACTTC	TRBJ2-7	TRBD2	NA	TRBV11-2
CASSLLAGVGGTQYF	TGTGCCAGCAGTTTACTAGCGGGGGTTGGGGGGACCCAGTACTTC	TRBJ2-5	TRBD2	NA	TRBV27
CASIAEGNYGYTF	TGTGCCAGCATCGCGGAGGGTAACTATGGCTACACCTTC	TRBJ1-2	NA	NA	TRBV11-2
CASSYGGLAGETQYF	TGTGCCAGTAGTTATGGGGGACTAGCTGGGGAGACCCAGTACTTC	TRBJ2-5	TRBD2	once	TRBV19
CASSLVTGEKLFF	TGTGCCAGCAGCTTAGTTACAGGCGAAAAACTGTTTTTT	TRBJ1-4	NA	NA	TRBV7-9
CASRPGLAEHYEQYF	TGTGCCAGCAGACCCGGACTAGCGGAGCACTACGAGCAGTACTTC	TRBJ2-7	TRBD2	few	TRBV6-5
CASSIDREVYEQYF	TGTGCCAGCTCCATAGACAGGGAGGTATACGAGCAGTACTTC	TRBJ2-7	NA	NA	TRBV7-9
CASSEAGVRGSGETQYF	TGTGCCAGCAGCGAGGCCGGAGTGCGGGGAAGCGGGGAGACCCAGTACTTC	TRBJ2-5	NA	NA	TRBV11-3
CASSLTGGSTDTQYF	TGTGCCAGCAGCTTAACGGGAGGGAGCACAGATACGCAGTATTTT	TRBJ2-3	TRBD2	NA	TRBV7-3
CASSQAGVLLGEKLFF	TGCGCCAGCAGCCAAGCGGGGGTACTACTTGGAGAAAAACTGTTTTTT	TRBJ1-4	NA	NA	TRBV4-1
CASSLGEGTYNEQFF	TGTGCCAGCAGCTTGGGGGAGGGAACCTACAATGAGCAGTTCTTC	TRBJ2-1	TRBD2	NA	TRBV5-4
CASSPGSAYTEAFF	TGTGCCAGCTCACCAGGCAGTGCTTACACTGAAGCTTTCTTT	TRBJ1-1	NA	NA	TRBV18
CAISESEREGGQFF	TGTGCCATCAGTGAGTCAGAAAGGGAGGGCGGGCAGTTCTTC	TRBJ2-1	TRBD2	NA	TRBV10-3
CASSYSSQGEGIQYF	TGTGCCAGCAGTTACTCATCACAGGGCGAGGGCATTCAGTACTTC	TRBJ2-4	NA	NA	TRBV6-6
CASSHRDMGNSPLHF	TGTGCCAGCAGTCACCGGGACATGGGTAATTCACCCCTCCACTTT	TRBJ1-6	NA	NA	TRBV7-9
CASSPLGQPNTEAFF	TGTGCCAGCAGCCCCCTGGGACAACCGAACACTGAAGCTTTCTTT	TRBJ1-1	NA	NA	TRBV7-9
CAWREKGVEKLFF	TGTGCCTGGAGAGAAAAGGGGGTAGAAAAACTGTTTTTT	TRBJ1-4	NA	NA	TRBV30
CASSLRGNEQFF	TGTGCCAGCAGTCTCAGGGGGAATGAGCAGTTCTTC	TRBJ2-1	TRBD1	few	TRBV27
CASSYSLVHTEAFF	TGTGCCAGCAGTTACTCATTAGTTCACACTGAAGCTTTCTTT	TRBJ1-1	NA	once	TRBV6-8
CSVRPPLGTGVYNEQFF	TGCAGCGTTAGACCCCCCCTAGGGACAGGAGTTTACAATGAGCAGTTCTTC	TRBJ2-1	TRBD1	NA	TRBV29-1
CAPRDTTYEQYF	TGTGCCCCCAGGGACACAACCTACGAGCAGTACTTC	TRBJ2-7	NA	NA	TRBV21-1
CASSYGRGNGRGEQYF	TGTGCCAGCAGTTACGGGCGGGGGAACGGGAGAGGCGAGCAGTACTTC	TRBJ2-7	TRBD2	NA	TRBV6-5
CASSEGREKLFF	TGTGCCAGCAGTGAAGGGAGGGAAAAACTGTTTTTT	TRBJ1-4	NA	NA	TRBV25-1